This T cell receptor beta chain emerged from a study of T cells in pancreatic ductal adenocarcinoma. Study results and limitations: No significant tumor-blood clonality difference; means were about 0.11 and 0.078.

Per the germline V gene, CDR1 is LNHNV and CDR2 is YYDKDF (reference sequence). CDR3 size: 18 residues. With V trimmed by 2 bases and J by 5 bases, 14 bases remained unmatched. The selected patients with pancreatic ductal adenocarcinoma had surgery but no neoadjuvant therapy. Profiled with immunoSEQ multiplex PCR; TCRdb holds only in-frame clones, not every one. The data contain over 100,000 clones, 90% to 95% of them singletons. As to this clone: Antigen unknown.

The V and J genes are TRBV15 and TRBJ1-1, with 10 bases identical to TRBD1. The receptor was isolated from a human donor with pancreatic ductal adenocarcinoma. Specimen: PBMCs. The CDR3 region is CATSRSRPGQGLWTEAFF. The DNA of the CDR3 is TGTGCCACCAGCAGATCAAGACCGGGACAGGGGTTATGGACTGAAGCTTTCTTT.